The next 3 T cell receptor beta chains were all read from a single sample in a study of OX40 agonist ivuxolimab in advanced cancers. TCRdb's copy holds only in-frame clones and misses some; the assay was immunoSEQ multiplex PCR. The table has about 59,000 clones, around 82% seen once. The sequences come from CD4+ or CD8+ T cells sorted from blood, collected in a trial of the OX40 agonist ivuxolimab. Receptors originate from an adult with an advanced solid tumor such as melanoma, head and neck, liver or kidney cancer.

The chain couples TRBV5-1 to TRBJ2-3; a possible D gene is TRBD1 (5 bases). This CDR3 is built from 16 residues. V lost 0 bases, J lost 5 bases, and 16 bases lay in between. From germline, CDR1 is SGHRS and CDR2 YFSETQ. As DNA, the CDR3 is TGCGCCAGCAGCTTGGGTGGACCTGGGGCCCGAGATACGCAGTATTTT. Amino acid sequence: CASSLGGPGARDTQYF.

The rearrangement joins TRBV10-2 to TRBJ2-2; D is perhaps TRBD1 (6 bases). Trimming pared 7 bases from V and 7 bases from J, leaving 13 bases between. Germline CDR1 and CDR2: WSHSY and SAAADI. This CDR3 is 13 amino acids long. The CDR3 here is CASKLTGLGELFF. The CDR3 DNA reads TGCGCCAGCAAGCTCACAGGGCTCGGGGAGCTGTTTTTT.

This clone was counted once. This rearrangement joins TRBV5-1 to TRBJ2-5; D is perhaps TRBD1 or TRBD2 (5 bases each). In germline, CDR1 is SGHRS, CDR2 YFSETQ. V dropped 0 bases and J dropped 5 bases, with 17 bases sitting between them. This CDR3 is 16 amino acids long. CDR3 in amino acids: CASSLVSSGRGETQYF. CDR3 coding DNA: TGCGCCAGCAGCTTGGTGTCGTCAGGGAGAGGGGAGACCCAGTACTTC.